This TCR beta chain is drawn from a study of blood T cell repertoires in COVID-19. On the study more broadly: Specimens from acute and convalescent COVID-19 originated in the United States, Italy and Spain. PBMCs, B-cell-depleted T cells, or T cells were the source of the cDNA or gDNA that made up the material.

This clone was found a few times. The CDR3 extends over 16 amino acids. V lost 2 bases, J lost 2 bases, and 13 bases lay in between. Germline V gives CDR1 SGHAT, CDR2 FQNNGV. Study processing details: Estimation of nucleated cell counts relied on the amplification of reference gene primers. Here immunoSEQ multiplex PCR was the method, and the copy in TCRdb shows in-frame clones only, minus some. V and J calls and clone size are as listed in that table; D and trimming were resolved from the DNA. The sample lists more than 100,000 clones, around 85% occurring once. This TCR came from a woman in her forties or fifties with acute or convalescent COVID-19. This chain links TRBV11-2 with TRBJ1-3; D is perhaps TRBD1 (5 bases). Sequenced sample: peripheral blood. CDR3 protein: CASSLFLGDAGNTIYF. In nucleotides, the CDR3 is TGTGCCAGCAGCTTATTCTTAGGGGATGCTGGAAACACCATATATTTT.